This T cell receptor (beta chain) comes out of a study of cytomegalovirus exposure and HLA in healthy donors. Assay used: immunoSEQ multiplex PCR; TCRdb lists only in-frame clones, some missing. The data contain around 120,000 clones, 70% to 90% of them singletons. The CDR3 consists of 13 residues. From germline, CDR1 is SGHDN and CDR2 FVKESK. Trimming removed 2 bases from V and 9 bases from J, with 13 bases in between. The genes are TRBV14 and TRBJ1-1, with unresolved D. The sample consisted of PBMCs. This sequence originates from a man aged 18 to 35 in good health and CMV-seropositive. CDR3 nucleotide sequence: TGTGCCAGCAGCCAACCGGACGGACTTCAAGCTTTCTTT. It yields the protein CASSQPDGLQAFF.